Listed here are 28 T cell receptor beta chains from one sample, sequenced in a study of T cell clonality in common variable immunodeficiency. Whole-study results and caveats: In common variable immunodeficiency, TCR beta chains reportedly carried fewer deletions and N-nucleotide insertions.

For these receptors, no antigen is known. TCRdb's table, derived via immunoSEQ multiplex PCR, lists solely in-frame clones and lacks some. The sample was found to contain about 26,000 clones, and every one recurs. The sequenced sample was peripheral blood mononuclear cells. All receptors derive from a human donor with common variable immunodeficiency.

This clone has ten or more counts. The observed sequence ends 3 residues before the CDR3 terminus, with the missing tail filled in from the germline J gene. V is TRBV5-1 and J is TRBJ2-2; D is possibly TRBD1 (5 bases). Germline CDR1 is SGHRS and CDR2 is YFSETQ. The CDR3 totals 17 residues. The V and J ends lost 6 bases and 4 bases respectively, with 22 bases between them. CDR3 DNA (partial): TGCGCCAGCACACTACGGTCGCAGGGTGGACGCACCGGGGAG. It translates to CASTLRSQGGRTGE. The complete CDR3 sequence is CASTLRSQGGRTGELFF.

Worth noting for this clone: The read gets to within 3 residues of the CDR3 end, and the germline J gene fills in the rest. The rearrangement links TRBV30 to TRBJ2-5; 10 nucleotides agree with TRBD1. The CDR3 covers 14 residues. V was pared by 5 bases and J by 1 base, with 4 bases of the junction left unmatched. Per germline, CDR1 GTSNPN and CDR2 SVGIG (reference sequence). The CDR3 reads CAWGTGDFQETQYF. The CDR3 bases that were read are TGTGCCTGGGGGACAGGGGACTTCCAAGAGACC.

This clone appeared many times. The missing CDR3 end, 3 residues past where the read stops, is filled in from the germline J gene. This sequence joins TRBV7-6 and TRBJ2-7; a possible D gene is TRBD2 (6 bases). The CDR3 extends over 14 amino acids. The germline V and J ends were trimmed by 3 bases and 0 bases, with 9 bases remaining between them. Germline lookup yields CDR1 SGHVS and CDR2 FNYEAQ. The CDR3 loop is CASSLAGSSYEQYF. The DNA read from the CDR3 is TGTGCCAGCAGCTTGGCGGGAAGCTCCTACGAG.

This clone was recorded at least ten times. The CDR3 extends 3 residues past the end of the read, so its final part is completed from the germline J gene. The rearrangement uses TRBV7-3 and TRBJ2-3, with D uncertain. V was pared by 5 bases and J by 4 bases, with 13 bases between. Germline lookup yields CDR1 SGHTA and CDR2 FQGTGA. The CDR3 consists of 14 residues. This CDR3 reads CASSPARSPDTQYF. CDR3 DNA, as far as it was read: TGTGCCAGCAGCCCAGCTAGGAGCCCAGATACG.

A word on this clone: The read terminates 3 residues ahead of where the CDR3 ends, so the germline J gene completes it. This chain uses TRBV19 with TRBJ2-1, with TRBD2 matching over 11 bases. Germline V gene lookup returns CDR1 LNHDA and CDR2 SQIVND (reference sequence). Germline trimming cut 3 bases from V and 3 bases from J; bases unmatched to any gene: 1. The CDR3 spans 15 residues. Partial CDR3 DNA: TGTGCCAGTAGTATTAGCGGGAGGGGCTACAATGAG. It specifies CASSISGRGYNE. The full CDR3 sequence reads CASSISGRGYNEQFF.

This clone was recorded at least ten times. The read terminates 3 residues ahead of where the CDR3 ends, so the germline J gene completes it. The chain is built from TRBV5-1 and TRBJ1-6; unclear D gene. V was trimmed by 0 bases and J by 10 bases, leaving 11 bases between them. This CDR3 is built from 14 residues. Germline loops: CDR1 SGHRS, CDR2 YFSETQ. The CDR3 DNA, read in part, is TGCGCCAGCAGCTTGGATGACAAATTCTCACCC. Amino acids: CASSLDDKFSP. In full, the CDR3 reads CASSLDDKFSPLHF. The variable domain in full, with the rest retrieved from reference TRBV5-1 and TRBJ1-6, is KAGVTQTPRYLIKTRGQQVTLSCSPISGHRSVSWYQQTPGQGLQFLFEYFSETQRNKGNFPGRFSGRQFSNSRSEMNVSTLELGDSALYLCASSLDDKFSPLHFGNGTRLTVT.

This clone occurred many times. Read sequence stops 3 residues before the CDR3 end, and the germline J gene provides the missing end. The chain links TRBV7-9 to TRBJ1-6; 7 bases are shared with TRBD1. Losses at the gene ends were 6 bases for V and 8 bases for J; bases not matched to a gene: 7. The CDR3 runs to 14 residues. Germline-derived CDR1 and CDR2 are SEHNR and FQNEAQ (reference sequence). The CDR3 loop reads CASRAGTEYSPLHF. The CDR3 DNA, read in part, is TGTGCCAGCAGGGCCGGGACAGAGTATTCACCC. The full variable domain, rest sourced from reference TRBV7-9 and TRBJ1-6, is DTGVSQNPRHKITKRGQNVTFRCDPISEHNRLYWYRQTLGQGPEFLTYFQNEAQLEKSRLLSDRFSAERPKGSFSTLEIQRTEQGDSAMYLCASRAGTEYSPLHFGNGTRLTVT.

This clone has just a few counts. The CDR3 end is not reached by the read, which stops 3 residues before it; the germline J gene fills it in. The chain links TRBV5-5 to TRBJ2-7, with D tentatively TRBD1 (6 bases). The V and J ends lost 3 bases and 3 bases respectively, with 7 bases between them. In germline, CDR1 is SGHKS, CDR2 YYEKEE (reference sequence). This CDR3 has 12 amino acids. The DNA read from the CDR3 is TGTGCCAGCAGCTCAGGGGTCTACGAG. Its translation: CASSSGVYE. Given in full, the CDR3 is CASSSGVYEQYF. Filled out from reference TRBV5-5 and TRBJ2-7, the complete variable domain reads DAGVTQSPTHLIKTRGQQVTLRCSPISGHKSVSWYQQVLGQGPQFIFQYYEKEERGRGNFPDRFSARQFPNYSSELNVNALLLGDSALYLCASSSGVYEQYFGPGTRLTVT.

This clone was seen many times. The CDR3 goes on 3 residues after the read ends, and that part is filled in from the germline J gene. The V call is TRBV7-8, the J call TRBJ1-1; no clear D. V gave up 0 bases and J gave up 1 base, with 6 bases separating them. Germline assignment: CDR1 SGHVS and CDR2 FQNEAQ. The CDR3 consists of 14 residues. CDR3 protein: CASSLAGWNTEAFF. The covered CDR3 bases are TGTGCCAGCAGCTTAGCAGGCTGGAACACTGAA. Looking up the rest from reference TRBV7-8 and TRBJ1-1 gives the full variable domain: GAGVSQSPRYKVAKRGQDVALRCDPISGHVSLFWYQQALGQGPEFLTYFQNEAQLDKSGLPSDRFFAERPEGSVSTLKIQRTQQEDSAVYLCASSLAGWNTEAFFGQGTRLTVV.

In the case of this clone: The read finishes 3 residues shy of the CDR3 end, and the germline J gene is used to complete it. The chain joins TRBV5-4 to TRBJ2-7; TRBD1 matches at 11 bases. This CDR3 comprises 15 residues. From germline, CDR1 is SGHNT and CDR2 YYREEE (reference sequence). V was pared by 4 bases and J by 2 bases, with 5 bases of the junction left unmatched. The CDR3 protein is CASSLGQGGTYEQYF. CDR3 DNA, as far as it was read: TGTGCCAGCAGCCTGGGACAGGGGGGCACCTACGAG.

This clone was seen repeatedly, ten times or more. The read ends 3 residues before the CDR3 terminus; that terminus is restored from the germline J gene. The chain has TRBV5-6 and TRBJ1-2, with 9 bases lining up with TRBD1. The junction had 5 bases not matched to a gene; V was cut back by 4 bases and J by 1 base. This CDR3 is built from 15 residues. The germline V gene has CDR1 SGHDT and CDR2 YYEEEE. CDR3 protein: CASSEGTGNNYGYTF. The CDR3 bases that were read are TGTGCCAGCAGCGAGGGGACAGGGAATAACTATGGC.

This clone appeared many times. This chain's CDR3 is CASSYSGQGRNEQFF. The CDR3 bases that were read are TGTGCCAGCAGTTACTCCGGACAGGGGAGGAATGAG. The gene calls are TRBV6-2 or TRBV6-3 and TRBJ2-1; 9 positions agree with TRBD1. Coverage ceases 3 residues before the CDR3 finishes, and the germline J gene fills in the end. CDR1 is MNHEY, CDR2 SVGEGT, per germline. The CDR3 is 15 amino acids. V shed 0 bases and J 7 bases; nucleotides not matched to a gene: 4.

This clone was counted at least ten times. Read sequence stops 3 residues before the CDR3 end, and the germline J gene provides the missing end. The chain employs TRBV5-1 and TRBJ1-4; tentative D call: TRBD1 (6 bases). V dropped 7 bases and J dropped 4 bases, with 14 bases sitting between them. CDR1 SGHRS and CDR2 YFSETQ come from the germline V gene. The CDR3 extends over 14 amino acids. The sequenced part of the CDR3 DNA is TGCGCCAGCGGCGAGGGGGGGATTAATGAAAAA. Its protein is CASGEGGINEK. The full CDR3 is CASGEGGINEKLFF. Based on the CDR3 plus reference TRBV5-1 and TRBJ1-4, the full variable domain is KAGVTQTPRYLIKTRGQQVTLSCSPISGHRSVSWYQQTPGQGLQFLFEYFSETQRNKGNFPGRFSGRQFSNSRSEMNVSTLELGDSALYLCASGEGGINEKLFFGSGTQLSVL.

This clone was counted ten times or more. The CDR3 sequence is CSVGTSGIQETQYF. The sequenced CDR3 bases are TGCAGCGTTGGGACTAGCGGGATCCAAGAGACC. The chain couples TRBV29-1 to TRBJ2-5; 12 bases align to TRBD2. The read finishes 3 residues shy of the CDR3 end, and the germline J gene is used to complete it. Germline values: CDR1 SQVTM, CDR2 ANQGSEA. The CDR3 has 14 amino acids. Trimming took 4 bases from V and 1 from J; bases not matched to a gene: 1. The whole variable domain, remainder taken from reference TRBV29-1 and TRBJ2-5, is SAVISQKPSRDICQRGTSLTIQCQVDSQVTMMFWYRQQPGQSLTLIATANQGSEATYESGFVIDKFPISRPNLTFSTLTVSNMSPEDSSIYLCSVGTSGIQETQYFGPGTRLLVL.

This clone was detected ten times or more. The CDR3 end is not reached by the read, which stops 3 residues before it; the germline J gene fills it in. The rearrangement uses TRBV7-2 and TRBJ2-7; TRBD2 is a possible D gene (5 bases). Germline CDR1 SGHTA, CDR2 FQGNSA. The V gene lost 2 bases and the J gene lost 3 bases, with 11 bases spanning the gap. The CDR3 has 14 residues. This chain's CDR3 is CASSLIGVFYEQYF. The sequenced CDR3 bases are TGTGCCAGCAGCTTAATCGGGGTTTTCTACGAG.

This clone was seen ten or more times. Germline and junction disagree at one end, which may indicate a read error. The missing CDR3 end, 3 residues past where the read stops, is filled in from the germline J gene. V is TRBV11-2 and J is TRBJ1-6; D ambiguous. This CDR3 spans 12 amino acids. From germline, CDR1 is SGHAT and CDR2 FQNNGV. The CDR3 bases that were read are TGTGCCAGCAGCCACAAAGATTCGCCC. It translates to CASSHKDSP. The full-length CDR3 reads as CASSHKDSPLHF.

This clone was found many times. The CDR3 goes on 3 residues after the read ends, and that part is filled in from the germline J gene. This rearrangement joins TRBV7-2 to TRBJ2-7, with 8 bases lining up with TRBD2. J gave up 0 bases and V 2 bases, and 3 bases lay outside the gene matches. This CDR3 is 15 amino acids long. CDR1 SGHTA and CDR2 FQGNSA come from the germline V gene. This CDR3 reads CASSLTGGSSYEQYF. The sequenced CDR3 bases are TGTGCCAGCAGCTTAACGGGGGGGTCCTCCTACGAG.

At least ten counts were recorded for this clone. The CDR3 reads CAWGPGLETQYF. CDR3 bases read: TGTGCCTGGGGCCCAGGGTTAGAGACC. This chain links TRBV30 with TRBJ2-5, with TRBD1 as a possible D gene (5 bases). The read ends 3 residues before the CDR3 terminus; that terminus is restored from the germline J gene. CDR1 is GTSNPN, CDR2 SVGIG, per germline (reference sequence). V was clipped by 5 bases and J by 4 bases, with 11 bases between them. The CDR3 runs to 12 residues.

Worth noting for this clone: The CDR3 end is not reached by the read, which stops 3 residues before it; the germline J gene fills it in. This sequence joins TRBV7-8 and TRBJ2-1; D call uncertain. Trimming stripped 1 base from V and 3 bases from J, with 7 bases between. CDR1 and CDR2 (germline): SGHVS, FQNEAQ. This CDR3 region has 14 residues. The sequenced part of the CDR3 DNA is TGTGCCAGCAGCTTAGACTTCCGCTACAATGAG. Its protein product is CASSLDFRYNE. From start to end, the CDR3 is CASSLDFRYNEQFF.

This clone was seen repeatedly, ten times or more. The missing CDR3 end, 3 residues past where the read stops, is filled in from the germline J gene. This chain links TRBV5-1 with TRBJ2-5; 10 bases align to TRBD1. This CDR3 has 14 amino acids. Germline assignment: CDR1 SGHRS and CDR2 YFSETQ. After removal of 3 bases from V and 5 bases from J, the junction contained 4 bases not matched to a gene. The covered CDR3 bases are TGCGCCAGCAGCTGGGGGACAGGGGAGGAGACC. Translation gives CASSWGTGEET. The whole CDR3 protein reads CASSWGTGEETQYF.

About this clone: The read halts 3 residues ahead of the CDR3 end, with the missing end drawn from the germline J gene. The gene calls are TRBV6-2 or TRBV6-3 and TRBJ2-7, with no clear D. The CDR3 contains 13 residues. In germline, CDR1 is MNHEY, CDR2 SVGEGT. The V end lost 0 bases, the J end lost 4 bases, and 7 bases lay between the germline ends. The sequenced CDR3 bases are TGTGCCAGCAGTTACTCTTCAGTATACGAG. Its translation is CASSYSSVYE. The entire CDR3 protein reads CASSYSSVYEQYF.

Details on this clone: Germline is not matched at one junction end, which may reflect a read error. The read stops 3 residues short of the end of the CDR3; the missing end is completed from the germline J gene. The V gene is TRBV7-9, the J gene TRBJ1-6; D ambiguous. Germline V gene sequence: CDR1 SEHNR, CDR2 FQNEAQ (reference sequence). The CDR3 is 15 residues long. CDR3 bases read: TGTGCCAGCAGCTTATCCCCAGGTGATAAGTCACCC. Translated: CASSLSPGDKSP. The entire CDR3 protein is CASSLSPGDKSPLHF. Variable domain in full (rest from reference TRBV7-9 and TRBJ1-6): DTGVSQNPRHKITKRGQNVTFRCDPISEHNRLYWYRQTLGQGPEFLTYFQNEAQLEKSRLLSDRFSAERPKGSFSTLEIQRTEQGDSAMYLCASSLSPGDKSPLHFGNGTRLTVT.

This clone came up many times. The read falls 3 residues short of the CDR3 end, and the missing part is taken from the germline J gene. The chain couples TRBV18 to TRBJ2-3, with TRBD1 matching 9 bases. Germline-derived CDR1 and CDR2 are KGHSH and LQKENI. This CDR3 is built from 15 residues. The J segment lost 6 bases and the V segment lost 5 bases, leaving 9 bases of the junction unmatched. Partial CDR3 DNA: TGTGCCAGCTCATACCGGGACAGGGTGACCGATACG. Translating gives CASSYRDRVTDT. The entire CDR3 reads CASSYRDRVTDTQYF.

This clone was seen many times. The CDR3: CSADEGSETYNEQFF. The sequenced part of the CDR3 DNA is TGCAGTGCTGACGAGGGGTCGGAGACCTACAATGAG. The rearrangement links TRBV20-1 to TRBJ2-1, with D possibly called TRBD1 or TRBD2 (5 bases each). The read ends 3 residues before the CDR3 terminus; that terminus is restored from the germline J gene. With 5 bases removed from V and 2 bases from J, the gap between germline ends came to 16 bases. In germline, CDR1 is DFQATT, CDR2 SNEGSKA (reference sequence). This CDR3 is built from 15 residues.

This clone was observed many times. The read stops 3 residues short of the end of the CDR3; the missing end is completed from the germline J gene. V usage is TRBV5-4 and J usage is TRBJ1-1; perhaps TRBD1 as D (6 bases). The CDR3 consists of 14 residues. Germline CDR1 reads SGHNT; CDR2 reads YYREEE (reference sequence). The germline V and J ends were trimmed by 5 bases and 5 bases, with 16 bases remaining between them. The sequenced CDR3 bases are TGTGCCAGCAGTTATGGACAGACGAGAACTGAA. Residues: CASSYGQTRTE. The CDR3 in full is CASSYGQTRTEAFF.

In its sample, this clone was seen many times. The read stops 3 residues short of the end of the CDR3; the missing end is completed from the germline J gene. Other nucleotide sequences in the sample specify the same CDR3. The chain combines TRBV7-3 with TRBJ2-1; 11 bases are a match to TRBD2. V shed 5 bases and J 8 bases; nucleotides not matched to a gene: 17. The CDR3 consists of 18 residues. Germline lookup yields CDR1 SGHTA and CDR2 FQGTGA. The CDR3 loop is CASSPWTSGRGGSDEQFF. The part of the CDR3 DNA that was read is TGTGCCAGCAGCCCCTGGACTAGCGGGCGAGGCGGGTCGGATGAG.

Regarding this clone: The CDR3 extends 3 residues past the end of the read, so its final part is completed from the germline J gene. This rearrangement joins TRBV20-1 to TRBJ2-5; perhaps TRBD1 as D (6 bases). V was shortened by 2 bases and J by 5 bases, with 21 bases between the two germline ends. This CDR3 has 16 residues. Germline values: CDR1 DFQATT, CDR2 SNEGSKA (reference sequence). The CDR3 loop reads CSARRSGVTTGETQYF. The CDR3 DNA, read in part, is TGCAGTGCTAGAAGGTCAGGGGTCACCACGGGGGAGACC.

This clone came up many times. Read sequence stops 3 residues before the CDR3 end, and the germline J gene provides the missing end. The rearrangement links TRBV7-2 to TRBJ1-1; no firm D call. Trimming removed 2 bases from V and 1 base from J, with 5 bases in between. The CDR3 totals 13 residues. In germline, CDR1 is SGHTA, CDR2 FQGNSA. CDR3 DNA, as far as it was read: TGTGCCAGCAGCTTAATCAAGAACACTGAA. Residues: CASSLIKNTE. The whole CDR3 protein is CASSLIKNTEAFF.